The T cell receptor (beta chain) described here comes from a study of T cells after yellow fever vaccination. The study, taken as a whole, reports: A faster peak, day 5 versus 15, was reached by the weaker secondary response.

The authors made TCR cDNA by 5'RACE template switching, adding a universal primer site and UMIs. MiXCR was run by TCRdb on the 5' RACE reads, yielding one entry per CDR3 protein. The repertoire holds over 150,000 distinct CDR3 sequences, with around 7% as singletons. CDR3 length: 11 amino acids. Between the trimmed V and J ends, which lost 6 bases and 12 bases, there was a span of 9 bases. From germline, CDR1 is LNHDA and CDR2 SQIVND (reference sequence). Details on this clonotype: What it binds is not known.

The chain employs TRBV19 and TRBJ1-6; D ambiguous. The TCR was taken from a man younger than 35 who received the YFV17D yellow fever vaccine. Source: CD4+ T cells sorted from PBMCs, taken less than 6 days after the first yellow fever vaccination. For the CDR3, the DNA is TGTGCCAGTAGGGAGGTTGGACCCCTCCACTTT. Translated, it gives CASREVGPLHF.